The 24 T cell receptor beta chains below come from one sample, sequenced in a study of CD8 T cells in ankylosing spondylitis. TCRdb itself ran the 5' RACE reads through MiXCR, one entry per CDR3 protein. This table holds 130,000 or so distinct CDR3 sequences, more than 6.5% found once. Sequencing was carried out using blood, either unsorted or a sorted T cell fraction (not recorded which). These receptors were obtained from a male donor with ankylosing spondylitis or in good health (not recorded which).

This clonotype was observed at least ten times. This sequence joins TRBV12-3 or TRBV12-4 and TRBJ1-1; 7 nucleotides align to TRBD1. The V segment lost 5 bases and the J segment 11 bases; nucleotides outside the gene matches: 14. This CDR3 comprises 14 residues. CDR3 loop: CASSPYREGGEAFF. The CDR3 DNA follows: TGTGCCAGCAGTCCATACAGGGAAGGGGGCGAGGCTTTCTTT.

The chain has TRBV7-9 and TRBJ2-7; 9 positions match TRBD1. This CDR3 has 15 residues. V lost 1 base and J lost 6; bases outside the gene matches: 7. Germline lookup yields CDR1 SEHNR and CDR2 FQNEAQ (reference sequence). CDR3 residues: CASSLVGTGPSEQYF. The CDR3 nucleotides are TGTGCCAGCAGCTTAGTCGGGACAGGGCCCTCCGAGCAGTACTTC.

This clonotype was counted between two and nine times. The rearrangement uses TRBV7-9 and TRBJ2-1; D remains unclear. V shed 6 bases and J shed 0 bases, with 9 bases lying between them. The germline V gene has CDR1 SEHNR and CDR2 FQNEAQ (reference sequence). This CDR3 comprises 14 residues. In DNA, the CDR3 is TGTGCCAGCAGTGCACCGGGCTCCTACAATGAGCAGTTCTTC. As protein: CASSAPGSYNEQFF.

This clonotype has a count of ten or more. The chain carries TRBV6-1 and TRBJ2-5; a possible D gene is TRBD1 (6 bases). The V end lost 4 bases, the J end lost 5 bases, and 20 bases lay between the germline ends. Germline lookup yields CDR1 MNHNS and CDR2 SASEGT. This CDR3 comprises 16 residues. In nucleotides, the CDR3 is TGTGCCAGCAGTGCAACTTCCGGACAGCCCCGGGAGACCCAGTACTTC. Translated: CASSATSGQPRETQYF.

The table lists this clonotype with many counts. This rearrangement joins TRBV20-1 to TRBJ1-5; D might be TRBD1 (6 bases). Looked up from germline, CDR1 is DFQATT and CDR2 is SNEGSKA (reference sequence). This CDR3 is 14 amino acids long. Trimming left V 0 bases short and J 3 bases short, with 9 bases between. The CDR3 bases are TGCAGTGCTAGAGATCGGGGGCCCAATCAGCCCCAGCATTTT. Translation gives CSARDRGPNQPQHF.

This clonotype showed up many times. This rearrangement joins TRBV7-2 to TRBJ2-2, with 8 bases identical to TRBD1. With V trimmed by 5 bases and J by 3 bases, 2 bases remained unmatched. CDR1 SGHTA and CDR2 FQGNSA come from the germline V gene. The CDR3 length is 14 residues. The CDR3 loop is CASSGQGDTGELFF. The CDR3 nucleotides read TGTGCCAGCAGCGGACAGGGTGACACCGGGGAGCTGTTTTTT. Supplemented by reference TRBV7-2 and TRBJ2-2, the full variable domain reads GAGVSQSPSNKVTEKGKDVELRCDPISGHTALYWYRQSLGQGLEFLIYFQGNSAPDKSGLPSDRFSAERTGGSVSTLTIQRTQQEDSAVYLCASSGQGDTGELFFGEGSRLTVL.

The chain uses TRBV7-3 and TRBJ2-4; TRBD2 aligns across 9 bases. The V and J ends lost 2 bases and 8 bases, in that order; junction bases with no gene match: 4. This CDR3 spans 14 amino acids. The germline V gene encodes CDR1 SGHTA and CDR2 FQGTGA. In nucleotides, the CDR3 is TGTGCCAGCAGCTTAGCGGGAGGGCCCGACATTCAGTACTTC. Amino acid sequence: CASSLAGGPDIQYF.

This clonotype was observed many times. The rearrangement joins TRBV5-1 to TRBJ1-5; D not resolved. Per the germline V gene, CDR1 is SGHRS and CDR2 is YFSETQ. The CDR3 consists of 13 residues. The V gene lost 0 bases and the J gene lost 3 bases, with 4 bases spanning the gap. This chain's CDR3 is CASSLDINQPQHF. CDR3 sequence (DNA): TGCGCCAGCAGCTTGGATATCAATCAGCCCCAGCATTTT. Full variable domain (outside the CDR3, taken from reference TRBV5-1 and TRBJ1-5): KAGVTQTPRYLIKTRGQQVTLSCSPISGHRSVSWYQQTPGQGLQFLFEYFSETQRNKGNFPGRFSGRQFSNSRSEMNVSTLELGDSALYLCASSLDINQPQHFGDGTRLSIL.

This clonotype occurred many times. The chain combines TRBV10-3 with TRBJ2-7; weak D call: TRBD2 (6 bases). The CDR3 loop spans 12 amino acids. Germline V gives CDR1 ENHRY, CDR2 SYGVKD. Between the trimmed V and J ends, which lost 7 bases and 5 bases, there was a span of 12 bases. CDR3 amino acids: CAIMGLPDEQYF. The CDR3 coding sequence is TGTGCCATCATGGGACTCCCAGACGAGCAGTACTTC.

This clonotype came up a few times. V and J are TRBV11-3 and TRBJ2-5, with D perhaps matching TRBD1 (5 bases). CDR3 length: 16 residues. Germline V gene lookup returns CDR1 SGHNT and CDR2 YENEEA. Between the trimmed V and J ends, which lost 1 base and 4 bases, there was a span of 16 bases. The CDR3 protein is CASSLGAQAQGETQYF. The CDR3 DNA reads TGTGCCAGCAGCTTAGGGGCGCAGGCTCAGGGAGAGACCCAGTACTTC.

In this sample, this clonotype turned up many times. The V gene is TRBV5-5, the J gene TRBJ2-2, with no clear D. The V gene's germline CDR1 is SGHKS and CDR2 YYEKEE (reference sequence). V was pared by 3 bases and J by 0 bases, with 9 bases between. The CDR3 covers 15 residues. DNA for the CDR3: TGTGCCAGCAGCTACCGGGCCCCGAACACCGGGGAGCTGTTTTTT. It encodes CASSYRAPNTGELFF.

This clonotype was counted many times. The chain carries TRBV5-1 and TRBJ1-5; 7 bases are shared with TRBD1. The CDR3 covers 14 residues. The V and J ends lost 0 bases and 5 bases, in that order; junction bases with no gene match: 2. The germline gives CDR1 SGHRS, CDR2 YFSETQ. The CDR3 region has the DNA TGCGCCAGCAGCTTGGAACAGGGGTATCAGCCCCAGCATTTT. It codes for CASSLEQGYQPQHF.

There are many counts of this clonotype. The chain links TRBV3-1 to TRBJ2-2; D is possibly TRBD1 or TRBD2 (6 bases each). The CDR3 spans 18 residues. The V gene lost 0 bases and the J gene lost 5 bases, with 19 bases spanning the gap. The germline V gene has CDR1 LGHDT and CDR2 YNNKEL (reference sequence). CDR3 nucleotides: TGTGCCAGCAGCCAAGATTGGGGGGCGACAGTCGAAACCGGGGAGCTGTTTTTT. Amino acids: CASSQDWGATVETGELFF.

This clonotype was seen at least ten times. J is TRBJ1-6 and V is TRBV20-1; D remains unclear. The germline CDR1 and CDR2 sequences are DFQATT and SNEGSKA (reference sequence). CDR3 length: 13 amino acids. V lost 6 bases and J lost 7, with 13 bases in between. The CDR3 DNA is TGCAGTGCGGATCCGGGTCTCAATTCACCCCTCCACTTT. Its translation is CSADPGLNSPLHF.

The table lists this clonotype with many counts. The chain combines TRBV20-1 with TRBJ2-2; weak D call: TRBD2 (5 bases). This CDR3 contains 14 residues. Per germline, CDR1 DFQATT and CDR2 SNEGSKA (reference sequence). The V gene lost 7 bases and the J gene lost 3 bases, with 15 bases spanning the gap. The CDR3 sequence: CSGFKPEDTGELFF. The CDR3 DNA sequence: TGCAGTGGGTTTAAGCCGGAGGACACCGGGGAGCTGTTTTTT.

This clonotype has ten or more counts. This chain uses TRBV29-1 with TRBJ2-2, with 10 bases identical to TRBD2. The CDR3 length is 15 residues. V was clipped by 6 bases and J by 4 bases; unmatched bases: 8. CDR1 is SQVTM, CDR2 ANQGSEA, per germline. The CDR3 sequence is CSVQSGRAVTGELFF. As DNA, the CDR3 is TGCAGCGTCCAAAGCGGGAGGGCCGTCACCGGGGAGCTGTTTTTT.

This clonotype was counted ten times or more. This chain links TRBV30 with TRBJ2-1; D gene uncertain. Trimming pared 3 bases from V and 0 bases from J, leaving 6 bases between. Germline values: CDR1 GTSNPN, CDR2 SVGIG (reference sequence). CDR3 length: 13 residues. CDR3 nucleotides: TGTGCCTGGAGCCTGAGCTCCTACAATGAGCAGTTCTTC. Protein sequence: CAWSLSSYNEQFF. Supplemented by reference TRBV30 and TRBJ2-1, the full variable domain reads SQTIHQWPATLVQPVGSPLSLECTVEGTSNPNLYWYRQAAGRGLQLLFYSVGIGQISSEVPQNLSASRPQDRQFILSSKKLLLSDSGFYLCAWSLSSYNEQFFGPGTRLTVL.

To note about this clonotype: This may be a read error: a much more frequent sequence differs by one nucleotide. CDR3 in DNA: TGCAGTGCTAGGCGGAACTACCTATCCTACAATGAGCAGTTCTTC. This codes for CSARRNYLSYNEQFF. The chain employs TRBV20-1 and TRBJ2-1; unclear D gene. The CDR3 is 15 amino acids. V was pared by 3 bases and J by 1 base, with 13 bases between. The germline gives CDR1 DFQATT, CDR2 SNEGSKA (reference sequence).

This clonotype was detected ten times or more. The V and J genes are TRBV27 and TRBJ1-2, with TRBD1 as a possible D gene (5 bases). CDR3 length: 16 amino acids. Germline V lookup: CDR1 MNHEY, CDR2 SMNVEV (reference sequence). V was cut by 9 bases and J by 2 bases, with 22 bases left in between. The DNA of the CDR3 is TGTGCCAGTTCGTTGAACCGGGACGGACTAAACTATGGCTACACCTTC. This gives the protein CASSLNRDGLNYGYTF.

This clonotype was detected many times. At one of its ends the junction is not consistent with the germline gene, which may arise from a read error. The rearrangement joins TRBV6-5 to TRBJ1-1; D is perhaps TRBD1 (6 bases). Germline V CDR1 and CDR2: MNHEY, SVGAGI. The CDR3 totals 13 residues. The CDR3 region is CASRYFGGAEAFF. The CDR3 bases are TGTGCCAGCAGATACTTCGGGGGCGCTGAAGCTTTCTTT.

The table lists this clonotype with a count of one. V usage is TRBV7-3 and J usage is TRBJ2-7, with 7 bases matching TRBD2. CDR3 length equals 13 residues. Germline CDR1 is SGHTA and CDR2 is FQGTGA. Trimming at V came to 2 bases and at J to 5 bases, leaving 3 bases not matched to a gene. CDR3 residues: CASSLWGGDEQYF. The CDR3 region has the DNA TGTGCCAGCAGCTTATGGGGAGGGGACGAGCAGTACTTC.

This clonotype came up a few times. Written as DNA, the CDR3 is TGTGCCAGCAGTTCACACAGGGAACCCGTTGGCAATCAGCCCCAGCATTTT. As protein: CASSSHREPVGNQPQHF. The V and J genes are TRBV12-3 or TRBV12-4 and TRBJ1-5; possible D gene TRBD1, 6 bases. This CDR3 comprises 17 residues. Trimming left V 4 bases short and J 2 bases short, with 18 bases between.

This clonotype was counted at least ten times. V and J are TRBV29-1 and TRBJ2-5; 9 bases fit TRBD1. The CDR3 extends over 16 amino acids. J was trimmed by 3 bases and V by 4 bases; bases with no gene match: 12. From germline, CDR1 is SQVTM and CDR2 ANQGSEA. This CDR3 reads CSVARTGGALKETQYF. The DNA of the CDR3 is TGCAGCGTTGCAAGAACAGGGGGCGCCTTAAAAGAGACCCAGTACTTC.

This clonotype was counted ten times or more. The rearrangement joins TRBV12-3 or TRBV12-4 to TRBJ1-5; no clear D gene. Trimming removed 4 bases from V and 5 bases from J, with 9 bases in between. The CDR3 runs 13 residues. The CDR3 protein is CASSSVGDQPQHF. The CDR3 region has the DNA TGTGCCAGCAGTTCGGTGGGCGATCAGCCCCAGCATTTT.